This TCR beta chain originates from a study of CD8+CD57+ T cells in acquired aplastic anemia. This clonotype was recorded many times. Its antigen remains unknown. Whole-study findings and limits: Patients and healthy controls showed no significant CD8+ Simpson's diversity difference.

The germline CDR1 and CDR2 sequences are SGHDN and FVKESK. The CDR3 is made up of 13 amino acids. V lost 4 bases and J lost 0, with 7 bases in between. The study profiled TCR beta VDJ and CDR3 using genomic DNA as template. TCRdb processed the reads anew with MiXCR; each CDR3 protein has one entry. This table holds a few hundred thousand distinct CDR3 sequences, around 60% found once. The sequence derives from a human donor in good health. The chain uses TRBV14 and TRBJ2-7; D is perhaps TRBD2 (6 bases). The specimen was sorted CD4+, CD8+, or CD8+CD57+ T cells (not recorded which) from PBMCs. The CDR3, as DNA: TGTGCCAGCAGCCTGGGACTCTCCTACGAGCAGTACTTC. It is translated as CASSLGLSYEQYF.